A single sample is the source of the 8 T cell receptor beta chains below, sequenced in a study of CD8+CD57+ T cells in acquired aplastic anemia. The TCR beta profiling, which covered VDJ combination and CDR3 sequence, was carried out using genomic DNA as the template. One entry per CDR3 protein, called by TCRdb with MiXCR from the reads. The table records about 120,000 distinct CDR3 sequences, under 60% of them present only once. CD8+CD57+ cell expansion, shown by flow cytometry, had occurred in the patients selected for sequencing. The sequenced sample was sorted CD4+, CD8+, or CD8+CD57+ T cells (not recorded which) from PBMCs. These receptors were taken from a human donor with aplastic anemia.

The gene calls are TRBV24-1 and TRBJ2-7, with D possibly matching TRBD1 (5 bases). CDR1 is KGHDR and CDR2 is SFDVKD in the germline V gene. The CDR3 is made up of 13 amino acids. V was pared by 4 bases and J by 7 bases, with 13 bases between. CDR3 residues: CATSEGGSGEQYF. The CDR3 coding sequence is TGTGCCACCAGTGAGGGTGGTTCAGGGGAGCAGTACTTC.

The chain carries TRBV11-2 and TRBJ2-1; 8 bases align to TRBD2. J was trimmed by 0 bases and V by 5 bases; bases with no gene match: 9. Germline V gene data show CDR1 as SGHAT and CDR2 as FQNNGV. The CDR3 is 17 residues long. CDR3 DNA: TGTGCCAGCAGCCTTCGACTAGCGCTTAGCTCCTACAATGAGCAGTTCTTC. This codes for CASSLRLALSSYNEQFF.

The chain is built from TRBV2 and TRBJ1-2, with D uncertain. Germline CDR1 is SNHLY and CDR2 is FYNNEI. V was clipped by 8 bases and J by 0 bases, with 10 bases between them. This CDR3 region has 13 residues. In DNA form, the CDR3 reads TGTGCCAGCTATAGGGCAGCTAACTATGGCTACACCTTC. Translating gives CASYRAANYGYTF.

This clonotype was counted many times. This rearrangement joins TRBV5-6 to TRBJ2-1, with 13 nucleotides matching TRBD2. This CDR3 is built from 16 residues. Trimming took 4 bases from V and 0 from J; bases not matched to a gene: 1. CDR1 is SGHDT, CDR2 YYEEEE, per germline. In DNA form, the CDR3 reads TGTGCCAGCAGCGGGACTAGCGGGACCTCCTACAATGAGCAGTTCTTC. Amino acids: CASSGTSGTSYNEQFF.

This chain connects TRBV9 to TRBJ2-2; D not certain. CDR3 length: 12 amino acids. The germline V and J ends were trimmed by 0 bases and 7 bases, with 4 bases remaining between them. Germline loops: CDR1 SGDLS, CDR2 YYNGEE. Here the CDR3 reads CASSVVDGELFF. The CDR3 region has the DNA TGTGCCAGCAGCGTAGTCGACGGGGAGCTGTTTTTT.

The sample holds many counts of this clonotype. The chain couples TRBV20-1 to TRBJ2-1; D is uncertain. The V end lost 2 bases, the J end lost 8 bases, and 19 bases lay between the germline ends. Per the germline V gene, CDR1 is DFQATT and CDR2 is SNEGSKA (reference sequence). The length of the CDR3 is 15 residues. CDR3 DNA sequence: TGCAGTGCTAGACACTCGCAGGCTCGCCTCTATGAGCAGTTCTTC. Protein product: CSARHSQARLYEQFF.

This clonotype occurred once. A much bigger clone sits one base away, suggesting this may be a read error. The rearrangement uses TRBV5-4 and TRBJ2-7; D is unresolved. Germline V gene data show CDR1 as SGHNT and CDR2 as YYREEE (reference sequence). CDR3 length equals 14 residues. CDR3 DNA: TGTGCCAGCAGCTCCTCAGGTCCTACCTACGGGCAGTACTTC. Its protein product is CASSSSGPTYGQYF.

V gene TRBV25-1 combines with J gene TRBJ2-7; D might be TRBD2 (5 bases). V lost 5 bases, J lost 3 bases, and 14 bases lay in between. CDR1 and CDR2 from the germline V gene are MGHDK and SYGVNS. The CDR3 contains 14 residues. In DNA, the CDR3 is TGTGCCAGCAGTTTGAGAAGCGGACTCTACGAGCAGTACTTC. It is translated as CASSLRSGLYEQYF.